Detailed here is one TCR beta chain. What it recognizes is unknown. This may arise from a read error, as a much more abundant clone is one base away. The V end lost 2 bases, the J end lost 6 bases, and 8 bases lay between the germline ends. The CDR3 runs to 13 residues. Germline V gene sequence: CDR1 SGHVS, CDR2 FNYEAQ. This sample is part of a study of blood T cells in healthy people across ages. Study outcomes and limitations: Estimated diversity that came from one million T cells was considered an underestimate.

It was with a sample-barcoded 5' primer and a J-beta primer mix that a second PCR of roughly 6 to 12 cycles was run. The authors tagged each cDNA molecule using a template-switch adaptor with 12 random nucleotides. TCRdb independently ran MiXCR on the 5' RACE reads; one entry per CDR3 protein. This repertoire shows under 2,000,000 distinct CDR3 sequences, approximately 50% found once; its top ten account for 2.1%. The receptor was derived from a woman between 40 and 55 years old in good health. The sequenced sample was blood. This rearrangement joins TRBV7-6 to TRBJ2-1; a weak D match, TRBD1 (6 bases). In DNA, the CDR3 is TGTGCCAGCAGCTTAAACAGGGCCAATGAGCAGTTCTTC. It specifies CASSLNRANEQFF.